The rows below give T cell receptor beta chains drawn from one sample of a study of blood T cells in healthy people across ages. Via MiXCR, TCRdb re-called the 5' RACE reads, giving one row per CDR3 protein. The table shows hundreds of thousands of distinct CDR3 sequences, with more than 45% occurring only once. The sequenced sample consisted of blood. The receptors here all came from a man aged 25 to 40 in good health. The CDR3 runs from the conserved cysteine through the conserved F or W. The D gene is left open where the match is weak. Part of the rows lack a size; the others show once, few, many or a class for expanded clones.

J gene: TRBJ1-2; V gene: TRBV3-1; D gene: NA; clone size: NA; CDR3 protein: CASSLGVEGGYTF; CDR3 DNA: TGTGCCAGCAGCCTAGGGGTGGAGGGAGGCTACACCTTC
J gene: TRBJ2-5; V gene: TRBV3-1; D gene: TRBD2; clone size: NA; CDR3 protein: CASSQDHRREQYF; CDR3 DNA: TGTGCCAGCAGCCAAGACCACAGGCGGGAGCAGTACTTC
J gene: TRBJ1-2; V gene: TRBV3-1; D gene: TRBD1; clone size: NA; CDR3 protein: CASSQGGTVNYGYTF; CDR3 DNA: TGTGCCAGCAGCCAAGGTGGGACAGTGAACTATGGCTACACCTTC
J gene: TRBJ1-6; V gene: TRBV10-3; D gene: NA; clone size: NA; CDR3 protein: CAIKPQTGSPLHF; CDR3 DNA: TGTGCCATCAAACCCCAGACAGGTTCACCCCTCCACTTT
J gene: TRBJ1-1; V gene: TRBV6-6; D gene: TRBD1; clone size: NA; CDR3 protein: CASTSGQGNTEAFF; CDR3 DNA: TGTGCCAGCACCTCAGGACAGGGCAACACTGAAGCTTTCTTT
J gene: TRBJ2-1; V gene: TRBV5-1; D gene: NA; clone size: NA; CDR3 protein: CASSLEVGGDNEQFF; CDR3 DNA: TGCGCCAGCAGCCTGGAGGTGGGCGGGGACAATGAGCAGTTCTTC
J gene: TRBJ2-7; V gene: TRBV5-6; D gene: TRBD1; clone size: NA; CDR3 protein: CASSSSRRTGVYEQYF; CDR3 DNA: TGTGCCAGCAGCTCCAGTCGGAGGACAGGGGTCTACGAGCAGTACTTC
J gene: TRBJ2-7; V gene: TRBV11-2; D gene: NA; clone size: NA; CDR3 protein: CASSRAGTPSYEQYF; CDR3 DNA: TGTGCCAGCAGCAGGGCCGGGACGCCTTCCTACGAGCAGTACTTC
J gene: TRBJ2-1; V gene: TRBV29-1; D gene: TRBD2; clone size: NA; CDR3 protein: CSASGDLSSYNEQFF; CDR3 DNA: TGCAGCGCTAGCGGGGACCTCAGCTCCTACAATGAGCAGTTCTTC
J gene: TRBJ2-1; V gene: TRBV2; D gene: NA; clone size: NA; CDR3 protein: CASRVGGRQEQFF; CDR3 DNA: TGTGCCAGCAGGGTGGGGGGGCGCCAGGAGCAGTTCTTC
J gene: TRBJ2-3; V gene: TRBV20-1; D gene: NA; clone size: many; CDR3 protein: CSAPTASADTQYF; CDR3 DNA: TGCAGTGCCCCGACAGCATCGGCAGATACGCAGTATTTT
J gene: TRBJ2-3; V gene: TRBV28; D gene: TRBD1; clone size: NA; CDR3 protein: CASSSRKGAKDTQYF; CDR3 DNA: TGTGCCAGCAGTTCCCGTAAGGGGGCGAAAGATACGCAGTATTTT